The 2 T cell receptor beta chains given below trace back to one sample, sequenced in a study of control samples from healthy donors and cancer patients. Libraries were prepared by immunoSEQ multiplex PCR; TCRdb keeps only in-frame clonotypes and omits some of them. The table shows about 160,000 clones, with about 87% occurring only once. Specimen: blood. Receptors originate from a young man in good health.

This clone was detected once. Germline is not matched at one junction end, which may reflect a read error. The chain uses TRBV6-2 or TRBV6-3 and TRBJ1-5; D possibly corresponds to TRBD1 (5 bases). This CDR3 has 17 residues. The V gene's germline CDR1 is MNHEY and CDR2 SVGEGT. CDR3 loop: CASSTLSSGTGDQLQHF. For the CDR3, the DNA is TGTGCCAGCAGTACGCTGAGTAGCGGGACTGGAGATCAGCTCCAGCATTTT.

This sequence joins TRBV27 and TRBJ2-1; TRBD2 aligns across 12 bases. CDR1 is MNHEY and CDR2 is SMNVEV in the germline V gene (reference sequence). V shed 2 bases and J 6 bases; nucleotides not matched to a gene: 8. This CDR3 has 17 amino acids. DNA for the CDR3: TGTGCCAGCAGTTTACGGCTAGCGGGAGGGCCCGGCAATGAGCAGTTCTTC. Translated: CASSLRLAGGPGNEQFF.